Presented here are 16 T cell receptor beta chains from one specimen sequenced in a study of shared clonotypes between healthy human individuals. The naive CD8 fraction comprised CD45RO-negative cells positively selected for CCR7 and excluded terminally differentiated effector memory CD45RA+ cells. Method: immunoSEQ multiplex PCR; TCRdb's copy keeps in-frame clones and lacks some. The sample has around 2.1 million clones; more than 85% are singletons. Sequencing was performed on naive CD8+ T cells from PBMCs. The source of these receptors is a man aged 18 to 29 in good health. Some clones in this sample may be carry-over from other donors' samples.

The chain carries TRBV11-2 and TRBJ1-6; 8 nucleotides align to TRBD1. The V gene end was trimmed by 5 bases and the J gene end by 7 bases; junction bases not matched to a gene: 4. CDR1 and CDR2 from the germline V gene are SGHAT and FQNNGV. The CDR3 has 14 amino acids. The CDR3 loop reads CASSPRDRNSPLHF. In DNA form, the CDR3 reads TGTGCCAGCAGCCCACGGGACAGGAATTCACCCCTCCACTTT.

The CDR3 coding sequence is TGCAGCGTTGAGGGAGGACTAGCGGAAACCTACAATGAGCAGTTCTTC. It is translated as CSVEGGLAETYNEQFF. The V and J genes are TRBV29-1 and TRBJ2-1; 10 nucleotides match TRBD2. Germline CDR1 is SQVTM and CDR2 is ANQGSEA. V was clipped by 3 bases and J by 2 bases; unmatched bases: 7. This CDR3 spans 16 amino acids.

The CDR3 protein is CASNSRKDSYEQYF. The CDR3 region has the DNA TGTGCCAGCAACAGCCGAAAAGACTCCTACGAGCAGTACTTC. The V and J genes are TRBV28 and TRBJ2-7; D is unclear. Germline CDR1 is MDHEN and CDR2 is SYDVKM. Trimming removed 7 bases at V and 0 bases at J, with 13 bases between. The CDR3 has 14 amino acids.

The gene calls are TRBV5-1 and TRBJ2-5; no firm D call. The CDR3 is 13 amino acids. Germline V gene data show CDR1 as SGHRS and CDR2 as YFSETQ. V was pared by 1 base and J by 0 bases, with 4 bases between. CDR3 DNA: TGCGCCAGCAGCTTGTGGTACCAAGAGACCCAGTACTTC. This codes for CASSLWYQETQYF.

The chain links TRBV13 to TRBJ1-1; D gene unclear. Germline-derived CDR1 and CDR2 are PRHDT and FYEKMQ (reference sequence). With 5 bases removed from V and 11 bases from J, the gap between germline ends came to 21 bases. The CDR3 sequence is 14 residues long. CDR3 sequence (DNA): TGTGCCAGCAGCCAGAGAGCCCGTGTATTCATCGCTTTCTTT. Translating it yields CASSQRARVFIAFF.

This chain links TRBV28 with TRBJ2-7, with a tentative D call TRBD2 (6 bases). The CDR3 has 16 residues. The V gene's germline CDR1 is MDHEN and CDR2 SYDVKM. Trimming shortened V by 2 bases and J by 0 bases, and 14 bases separated the two germline ends. The CDR3 loop reads CASSLISSVSSYEQYF. The CDR3 DNA reads TGTGCCAGCAGTTTAATTTCTAGCGTAAGCTCCTACGAGCAGTACTTC. Looking up the rest from reference TRBV28 and TRBJ2-7 gives the full variable domain: DVKVTQSSRYLVKRTGEKVFLECVQDMDHENMFWYRQDPGLGLRLIYFSYDVKMKEKGDIPEGYSVSREKKERFSLILESASTNQTSMYLCASSLISSVSSYEQYFGPGTRLTVT.

The rearrangement uses TRBV10-1 and TRBJ1-5, with D maybe TRBD1 (6 bases). The V end was cut by 7 bases, the J end by 6 bases, with 13 bases between. Germline CDR1 is WNHNN and CDR2 is SYGVQD (reference sequence). This CDR3 has 13 amino acids. The CDR3 DNA sequence: TGCGCCAGCACTACAGGGAAACGTCAGCCCCAGCATTTT. As protein: CASTTGKRQPQHF.

A remark on this clone: The sample carries other DNA sequences with the same CDR3. The chain is built from TRBV7-9 and TRBJ2-5, with D possibly matching TRBD2 (6 bases). Germline CDR1 reads SEHNR; CDR2 reads FQNEAQ (reference sequence). Trimming stripped 5 bases from V and 1 base from J, with 11 bases between. This CDR3 region has 14 residues. The CDR3 DNA reads TGTGCCAGCAGCGCCCGGGACTCCCAAGAGACCCAGTACTTC. This translates into CASSARDSQETQYF.

V is TRBV6-5 and J is TRBJ2-1; D gene unclear. V was cut by 8 bases and J by 6 bases, with 11 bases left in between. The germline V gene has CDR1 MNHEY and CDR2 SVGAGI. The CDR3 has 12 residues. The CDR3 region is CASRTVFNEQFF. The CDR3 nucleotides read TGTGCCAGCCGGACCGTCTTCAATGAGCAGTTCTTC.

The V and J genes are TRBV5-1 and TRBJ2-3; 8 bases are a match to TRBD1. CDR1 and CDR2 (germline): SGHRS, YFSETQ. V lost 0 bases, J lost 6 bases, and 6 bases stayed unmatched. This CDR3 has 15 residues. The CDR3 reads CASSLGTGRSDTQYF. CDR3 DNA: TGCGCCAGCAGCTTGGGGACAGGGCGGTCGGATACGCAGTATTTT.

Remarks on this clone: Different DNA sequences within this sample yield the same CDR3. J is TRBJ2-7 and V is TRBV27; tentatively, D is TRBD2 (6 bases). There are 15 residues in the CDR3. Trimming took 0 bases from V and 0 from J, leaving 9 bases between them. Germline lookup yields CDR1 MNHEY and CDR2 SMNVEV (reference sequence). DNA for the CDR3: TGTGCCAGCAGTTTATCATCCGGGAGCTCCTACGAGCAGTACTTC. This gives the protein CASSLSSGSSYEQYF.

The J gene is TRBJ2-7, the V gene TRBV27, with a weak D call TRBD2 (5 bases). Trimming removed 10 bases at V and 9 bases at J, with 25 bases between. CDR3 length: 14 amino acids. Germline V gene sequence: CDR1 MNHEY, CDR2 SMNVEV (reference sequence). The CDR3 region is CATTPAGTLLGQYF. Here the CDR3 DNA reads TGTGCCACCACCCCGGCGGGTACCCTCTTGGGGCAGTACTTC.

The gene calls are TRBV27 and TRBJ1-5; TRBD1 matches at 11 bases. V was pared by 2 bases and J by 7 bases, with 4 bases of the junction left unmatched. The germline V gene encodes CDR1 MNHEY and CDR2 SMNVEV (reference sequence). The CDR3 totals 15 residues. The CDR3 nucleotides are TGTGCCAGCAGTTTAGGGACAGGGGGTGGACAGCCCCAGCATTTT. Translated, it gives CASSLGTGGGQPQHF.

The chain carries TRBV7-8 and TRBJ2-1; the D gene is possibly TRBD1 (6 bases). Germline CDR1 reads SGHVS; CDR2 reads FQNEAQ. The CDR3 length is 17 residues. The V end lost 2 bases, the J end lost 0 bases, and 14 bases lay between the germline ends. In DNA, the CDR3 is TGTGCCAGCAGCTTACCGCCTGGACAGCGCTCCTACAATGAGCAGTTCTTC. The encoded protein is CASSLPPGQRSYNEQFF.

The chain combines TRBV9 with TRBJ2-1, with 10 nucleotides matching TRBD2. Germline V lookup: CDR1 SGDLS, CDR2 YYNGEE. J gave up 0 bases and V 4 bases, and 4 bases lay outside the gene matches. This CDR3 comprises 16 residues. CDR3 loop: CASSTSGESSYNEQFF. The CDR3 coding sequence is TGTGCCAGCAGCACTAGCGGGGAAAGCTCCTACAATGAGCAGTTCTTC.

The J gene is TRBJ2-7, the V gene TRBV27; TRBD1 matches at 8 bases. Germline V lookup: CDR1 MNHEY, CDR2 SMNVEV (reference sequence). The V and J ends lost 4 bases and 6 bases, in that order; junction bases with no gene match: 8. CDR3 size: 14 residues. CDR3: CASSSRDRPGEQYF. The CDR3 bases are TGTGCCAGCAGTTCAAGGGACAGGCCGGGCGAGCAGTACTTC.